Following are 14 T cell receptor beta chains from one sample sequenced in a study of OX40 agonist ivuxolimab in advanced cancers. Produced via immunoSEQ multiplex PCR; TCRdb's table is partial and in-frame only. Of tens of thousands of clones in the sample, 84% were seen once. The sequences come from CD4+ or CD8+ T cells sorted from blood, collected in a trial of the OX40 agonist ivuxolimab. These TCRs come from an adult with an advanced solid tumor such as melanoma, head and neck, liver or kidney cancer.

The chain joins TRBV4-1 to TRBJ1-1; unclear D gene. From germline, CDR1 is MGHRA and CDR2 YSYEKL. The CDR3 runs 16 residues. The V gene lost 0 bases and the J gene lost 0 bases, with 11 bases spanning the gap. The CDR3 protein is CASSQDSNPMNTEAFF. The DNA for the CDR3 is TGCGCCAGCAGCCAAGACAGCAATCCCATGAACACTGAAGCTTTCTTT.

The genes are TRBV29-1 and TRBJ2-2; a weak D match, TRBD2 (6 bases). CDR3 length equals 15 residues. Germline V gives CDR1 SQVTM, CDR2 ANQGSEA. Trimming took off 8 bases at V and 3 bases at J, with 19 bases between the two ends. CDR3 loop: CSFTRGSGYTGELFF. In nucleotides, the CDR3 is TGCAGCTTCACTCGGGGTAGCGGATACACCGGGGAGCTGTTTTTT.

This clone was seen more than once but under ten times. The chain couples TRBV18 to TRBJ1-1, with a tentative D call TRBD1 (6 bases). In germline, CDR1 is KGHSH, CDR2 LQKENI. The CDR3 is 15 residues long. V was clipped by 3 bases and J by 1 base, with 12 bases between them. The CDR3, as DNA: TGTGCCAGCTCACCCCGGGGGGGGCCGAACACTGAAGCTTTCTTT. Translation gives CASSPRGGPNTEAFF.

The chain couples TRBV6-1 to TRBJ2-7; tentative D call: TRBD1 (6 bases). Trimming cost V 8 bases and J 6 bases, with 17 bases left between them. The length of the CDR3 is 13 residues. CDR1 is MNHNS, CDR2 SASEGT, per germline. The CDR3 region is CASGEAGVSEQYF. Written as DNA, the CDR3 is TGTGCCAGCGGAGAAGCAGGGGTGAGCGAGCAGTACTTC.

The rearrangement links TRBV27 to TRBJ2-1; D unclear. The CDR3 is 15 amino acids. Germline lookup yields CDR1 MNHEY and CDR2 SMNVEV (reference sequence). Trimming removed 3 bases at V and 1 base at J, with 10 bases between. The CDR3 is CASSFGRSSYNEQFF. CDR3 coding DNA: TGTGCCAGCAGTTTCGGGCGTAGTTCCTACAATGAGCAGTTCTTC.

This sequence joins TRBV20-1 and TRBJ2-5; D uncertain. The CDR3 runs to 11 residues. Germline values: CDR1 DFQATT, CDR2 SNEGSKA (reference sequence). Between the trimmed V and J ends, which lost 1 base and 6 bases, there was a span of 6 bases. CDR3 bases: TGCAGTGCTAGAGCTTCTCAGACCCAGTACTTC. This translates into CSARASQTQYF.

The gene calls are TRBV29-1 and TRBJ2-1, with TRBD2 matching over 8 bases. This CDR3 is built from 14 residues. V gave up 2 bases and J gave up 5 bases; unmatched junction bases: 5. Looked up from germline, CDR1 is SQVTM and CDR2 is ANQGSEA. The CDR3 DNA sequence: TGCAGCGTTGAAACTATTAGCGGGGACAATGAGCAGTTCTTC. Translation: CSVETISGDNEQFF.

The gene calls are TRBV6-1 and TRBJ1-4; D not resolved. CDR1 is MNHNS and CDR2 is SASEGT in the germline V gene. The CDR3 length is 14 residues. The ends were cut back, 7 bases at V and 8 bases at J, with 17 bases in the middle. This chain's CDR3 is CASKISNSGEKLFF. The CDR3 DNA follows: TGTGCCAGCAAAATCTCAAACAGTGGCGAAAAACTGTTTTTT.

The sample holds a few counts of this clone. The V call is TRBV18, the J call TRBJ1-5, with D unclear. The CDR3 is 12 amino acids. Germline CDR1 and CDR2: KGHSH and LQKENI. V gave up 2 bases and J gave up 7 bases, with 6 bases separating them. The CDR3 bases are TGTGCCAGCTCACCAGGGAGGCAGCCCCAGCATTTT. Translation: CASSPGRQPQHF.

In DNA, the CDR3 is TGTGCCAGCTCACCCGGGACAGGGATCTCAGATACGCAGTATTTT. It translates to CASSPGTGISDTQYF. V and J are TRBV18 and TRBJ2-3; 9 nucleotides align to TRBD1. The CDR3 totals 15 residues. Germline assignment: CDR1 KGHSH and CDR2 LQKENI. Losses at the gene ends were 3 bases for V and 4 bases for J; bases not matched to a gene: 5.

The V call is TRBV19, the J call TRBJ2-7; 10 positions match TRBD1. V dropped 3 bases and J dropped 4; count of bases not matched to a gene: 3. In germline, CDR1 is LNHDA, CDR2 SQIVND (reference sequence). This CDR3 comprises 14 residues. CDR3 nucleotides: TGTGCCAGTAGTATCGAGGACAGGGGGTACGAGCAGTACTTC. Amino acid sequence: CASSIEDRGYEQYF. Complete variable domain (other parts from reference TRBV19 and TRBJ2-7): DGGITQSPKYLFRKEGQNVTLSCEQNLNHDAMYWYRQDPGQGLRLIYYSQIVNDFQKGDIAEGYSVSREKKESFPLTVTSAQKNPTAFYLCASSIEDRGYEQYFGPGTRLTVT.

V and J are TRBV2 and TRBJ1-4; D is unresolved. The CDR3 spans 13 residues. The V end lost 7 bases, the J end lost 8 bases, and 14 bases lay between the germline ends. CDR1 and CDR2 from the germline V gene are SNHLY and FYNNEI. In nucleotides, the CDR3 is TGTGCCAGCAACGAGGGCGCGGAAGAAAAACTGTTTTTT. Translation: CASNEGAEEKLFF. Using reference TRBV2 and TRBJ1-4 for the parts outside the CDR3, the full variable domain is EPEVTQTPSHQVTQMGQEVILRCVPISNHLYFYWYRQILGQKVEFLVSFYNNEISEKSEIFDDQFSVERPDGSNFTLKIRSTKLEDSAMYFCASNEGAEEKLFFGSGTQLSVL.

Here the CDR3 DNA reads TGTGCCAGCAGCGTAGACCCGACAGGGGGAGCGAACACCATATATTTT. Protein: CASSVDPTGGANTIYF. The chain employs TRBV9 and TRBJ1-3, with 9 bases identical to TRBD1. Germline V gene lookup returns CDR1 SGDLS and CDR2 YYNGEE. This CDR3 has 16 residues. V gave up 0 bases and J gave up 7 bases; unmatched junction bases: 8.

V is TRBV18 and J is TRBJ2-5; D is unresolved. The J call may be incorrect, as the DNA end agrees better with TRBJ2-7. Germline CDR1 KGHSH, CDR2 LQKENI. This CDR3 is built from 14 residues. The CDR3 DNA is TGTGCCAGCTCACCACCGGTTCTTGACTACGAGCAGTACTTC. This translates into CASSPPVLDYEQYF.